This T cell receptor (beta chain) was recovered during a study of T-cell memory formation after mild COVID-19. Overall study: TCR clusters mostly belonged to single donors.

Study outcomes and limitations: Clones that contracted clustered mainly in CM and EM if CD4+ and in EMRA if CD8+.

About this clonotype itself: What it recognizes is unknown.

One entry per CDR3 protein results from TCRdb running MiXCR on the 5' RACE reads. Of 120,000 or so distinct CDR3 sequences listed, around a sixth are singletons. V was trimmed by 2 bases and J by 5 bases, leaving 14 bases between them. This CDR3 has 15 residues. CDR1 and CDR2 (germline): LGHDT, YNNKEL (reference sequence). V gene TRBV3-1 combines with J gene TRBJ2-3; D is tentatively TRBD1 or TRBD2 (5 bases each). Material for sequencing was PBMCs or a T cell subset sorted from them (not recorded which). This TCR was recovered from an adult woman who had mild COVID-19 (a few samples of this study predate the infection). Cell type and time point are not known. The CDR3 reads CASSQFTGRGDTQYF. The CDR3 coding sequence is TGTGCCAGCAGCCAATTTACAGGACGGGGAGATACGCAGTATTTT.